The entry below describes one T cell receptor beta chain. Its antigen has not been determined. At one of its ends the junction is not consistent with the germline gene, which may arise from a read error. The source of the sample is a study of T cells after yellow fever vaccination (dated by TCRdb to the late 2010s). Regarding the study in general: The SMART-Seq v4 Ultra Low Input RNA kit was used to prepare libraries from fractions with low cell numbers. Two healthy male donors made up the cohort, one aged 18 to 29 years and the other aged 30 to 40 years. To track T-cell clones before and after primary and booster YFV17D yellow fever vaccination, bulk TCR alpha and beta repertoires were sequenced longitudinally. Blood was collected at multiple timepoints before and after primary and secondary immunization, and bulk PBMC replicates and cell subsets were isolated.

This specimen's treatment or condition label, per the study, means: live attenuated yellow fever vaccine strain. Two biological replicates of bulk PBMCs were collected at each blood-draw timepoint. PBMCs were isolated from peripheral blood using a standard Ficoll-Paque protocol. TriZol was used to extract RNA from bulk PBMCs, from CD4 and CD8 fractions, and from dextramer-positive and dextramer-negative fractions. TCR cDNA was synthesized by 5'RACE template switching, through which a universal primer site and unique molecular identifiers were introduced. cDNA synthesis was primed from both the TCR alpha and TCR beta constant segments. Library amplification used two PCR steps, and the second PCR step added sample barcodes and sequencing adapters. Sequencing of libraries was done on Illumina HiSeq 2500 (2x100 bp) or NovaSeq (2x150 bp). The paper's data handling went like this. Reads were demultiplexed and collapsed into UMI consensus sequences with MIGEC, and V(D)J alignment was performed with MiXCR. Clonotypes responding to the vaccine were identified with edgeR on replicate PBMC samples, with the criteria of FDR below 0.01 and a log2 fold change above 5 up to day 15. Each bulk clonotype received a CD4 or CD8 identity based on whether the sequenced CD4 or CD8 repertoire contained that clonotype at higher abundance. Using fastp trimming at Q25 and MiXCR clonotype assembly, TCRdb reanalyzed the public sequencing data and kept in-frame beta chains. Rows are combined by CDR3 protein, so each entry shows the most common genes and DNA. These V and J calls are TCRdb output, not the study's own analysis. This sample comprises 500,000 to 650,000 distinct CDR3 sequences, approximately 13% of them detected only once. Jointly, the top ten make up under 15% of the sample.

Results and caveats for the whole study, not just this receptor: A small share of clonotypes occurred in both CD4 and CD8 compartments, likely arising from convergent recombination. The secondary T-cell response was weaker than the primary response but faster, peaking on day 5 instead of day 15. The study included only a couple of donors, which limits how far the findings can be generalized. After the booster, most clones that had expanded after primary vaccination were detected again (roughly 96% of CD4 and roughly nine tenths of CD8), suggesting broad maintenance of memory. Because abundant contaminating clonotypes from the bulk population could be contained in FACS-sorted repertoires, computational filtering was required.

This receptor was taken from a man younger than 40 who received the YFV17D yellow fever vaccine. This material consisted of PBMCs, taken on the day of the yellow fever booster vaccination.

The CDR3 reads CASSQDGLAGGDLTDTQYF. In nucleotide form, the sequence is TGTGCCAGCAGCCAAGATGGACTAGCGGGAGGGGACCTCACAGACACGCAGTATTTT. This sequence uses TRBV4-2 and TRBJ2-3; TRBD2 aligns with 15 central bases. The CDR1 and CDR2 encoded by the germline V gene are LGHNA and YNFKEQ. The CDR3 runs 19 residues from the cysteine to the phenylalanine. Solely the CDR3 DNA is kept, with 57 bases framed from the first base.